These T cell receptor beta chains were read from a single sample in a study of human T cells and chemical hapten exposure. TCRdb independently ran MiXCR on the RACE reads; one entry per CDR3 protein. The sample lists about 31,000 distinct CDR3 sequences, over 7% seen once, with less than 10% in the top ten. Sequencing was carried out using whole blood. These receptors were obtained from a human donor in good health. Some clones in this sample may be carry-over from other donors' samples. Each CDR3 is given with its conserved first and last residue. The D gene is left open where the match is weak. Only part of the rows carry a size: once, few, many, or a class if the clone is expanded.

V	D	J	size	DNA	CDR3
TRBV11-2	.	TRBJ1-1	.	TGTGCCAGCAGCCCTGGACAGAATTGGGCCACTGAAGCTTTCTTT	CASSPGQNWATEAFF
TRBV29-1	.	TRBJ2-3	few	TGCAGCGTTGATGACAGAGCGGCATTCACAGATACGCAGTATTTT	CSVDDRAAFTDTQYF
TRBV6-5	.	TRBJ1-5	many	TGTGCCAGCAGTTACTCGATATTTGGTCAGCCCCAGCATTTT	CASSYSIFGQPQHF
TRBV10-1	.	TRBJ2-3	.	TGCGCCAGCAGCCGAACCCGACTGCCCACGGTCCCAAGTACGCAGTATTTT	CASSRTRLPTVPSTQYF
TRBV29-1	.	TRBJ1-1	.	TGCAGCGGGAAAGCCACGAACACTGAAGCTTTCTTT	CSGKATNTEAFF
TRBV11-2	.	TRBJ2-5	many	TGTGCCAGCAGCTTAGATCGGCCGAGGGCCCAGTACTTC	CASSLDRPRAQYF
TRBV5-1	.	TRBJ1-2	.	TGCGCCAGCAGCTCGACGGATTTGGCCTATGGCTACACCTTC	CASSSTDLAYGYTF
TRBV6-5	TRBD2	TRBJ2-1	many	TGTGCCACCGCGGGACTAGCGGGAGGAACTGGGGATGAGCAGTTCTTC	CATAGLAGGTGDEQFF
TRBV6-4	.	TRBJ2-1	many	TGTGCCAGCAGTGACATGGCGGGAAGCTACAATGAGCAGTTCTTC	CASSDMAGSYNEQFF
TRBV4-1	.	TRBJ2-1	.	TGCGCCAGCAGCCAAGACGGGACTGGGATATACAATGAGCAGTTCTTC	CASSQDGTGIYNEQFF
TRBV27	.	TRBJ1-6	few	TGTGCCAGCAAACCCGGGCGCCGAGGGAATTCACCCCTCCACTTT	CASKPGRRGNSPLHF
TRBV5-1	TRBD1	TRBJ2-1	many	TGCGCCAGCAGCTTGGGACAGGGGACGAGTGAGCAGTTCTTC	CASSLGQGTSEQFF
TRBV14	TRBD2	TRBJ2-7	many	TGTGCCAGCAGCGCGGGACTAGCAACGAACGAGCAGTACTTC	CASSAGLATNEQYF
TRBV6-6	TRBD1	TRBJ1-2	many	TGTGCCAGCAACATACAGGGGGGTAACTATGGCTACACCTTC	CASNIQGGNYGYTF
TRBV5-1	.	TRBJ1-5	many	TGCGCCAGCAGCTTGGACGGCCAAGCCCAGCCCCAGCATTTT	CASSLDGQAQPQHF
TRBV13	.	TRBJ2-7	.	TGTGCCGGCAGCTCCCCGGATTACCCCTACGAGCAGTACTTC	CAGSSPDYPYEQYF
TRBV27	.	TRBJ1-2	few	TGTGCCAGCAGTTTAGCTTTAGGGGTGGGCGGCTACACCTTC	CASSLALGVGGYTF